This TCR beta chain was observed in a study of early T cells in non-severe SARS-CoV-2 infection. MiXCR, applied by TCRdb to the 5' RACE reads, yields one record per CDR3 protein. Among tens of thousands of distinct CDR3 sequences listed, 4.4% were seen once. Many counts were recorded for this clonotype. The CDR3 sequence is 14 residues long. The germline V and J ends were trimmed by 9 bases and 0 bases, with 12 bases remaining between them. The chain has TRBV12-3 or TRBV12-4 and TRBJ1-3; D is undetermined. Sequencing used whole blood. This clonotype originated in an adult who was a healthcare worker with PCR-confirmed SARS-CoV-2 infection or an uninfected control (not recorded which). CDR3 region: CASTMMSSGNTIYF. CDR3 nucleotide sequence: TGTGCCAGTACCATGATGAGCTCTGGAAACACCATATATTTT.